The TCR beta chain described here comes from a study of CD8 T cells in ankylosing spondylitis. General observations from the study: There were earlier reports of some motif variants in reactive arthritis synovial fluid and blood.

The CDR3 extends over 14 amino acids. Trimming at V came to 5 bases and at J to 0 bases, leaving 0 bases not matched to a gene. Germline assignment: CDR1 SGHDT and CDR2 YYEEEE. This clonotype has at least ten counts. As yet, its antigen is unknown. From the 5' RACE reads, TCRdb called clonotypes with MiXCR, one entry per CDR3 protein. The sample lists about 160,000 distinct CDR3 sequences, 15% to 20% occurring once. The chain carries TRBV5-6 and TRBJ2-3; 10 positions agree with TRBD2. The clonotype originates from a male donor with ankylosing spondylitis or in good health (not recorded which). The sequenced material came from blood, either unsorted or a sorted T cell fraction (not recorded which). The CDR3 protein is CASRTSGSTDTQYF. The CDR3 coding sequence is TGTGCCAGCAGGACTAGCGGGAGCACAGATACGCAGTATTTT.